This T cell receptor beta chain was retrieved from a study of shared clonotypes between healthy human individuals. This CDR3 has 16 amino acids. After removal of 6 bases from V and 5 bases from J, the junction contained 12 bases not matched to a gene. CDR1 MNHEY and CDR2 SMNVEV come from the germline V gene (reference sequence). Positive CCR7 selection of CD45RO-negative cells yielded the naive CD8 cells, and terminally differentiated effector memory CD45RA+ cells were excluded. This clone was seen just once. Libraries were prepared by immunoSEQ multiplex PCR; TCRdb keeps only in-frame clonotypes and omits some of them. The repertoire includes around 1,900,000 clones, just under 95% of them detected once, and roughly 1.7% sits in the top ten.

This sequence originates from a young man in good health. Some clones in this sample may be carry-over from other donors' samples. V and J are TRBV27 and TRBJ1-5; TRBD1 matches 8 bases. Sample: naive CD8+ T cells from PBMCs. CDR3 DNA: TGTGCCAGCAGACCTATCCGACAGGGGATTCATCAGCCCCAGCATTTT. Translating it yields CASRPIRQGIHQPQHF.